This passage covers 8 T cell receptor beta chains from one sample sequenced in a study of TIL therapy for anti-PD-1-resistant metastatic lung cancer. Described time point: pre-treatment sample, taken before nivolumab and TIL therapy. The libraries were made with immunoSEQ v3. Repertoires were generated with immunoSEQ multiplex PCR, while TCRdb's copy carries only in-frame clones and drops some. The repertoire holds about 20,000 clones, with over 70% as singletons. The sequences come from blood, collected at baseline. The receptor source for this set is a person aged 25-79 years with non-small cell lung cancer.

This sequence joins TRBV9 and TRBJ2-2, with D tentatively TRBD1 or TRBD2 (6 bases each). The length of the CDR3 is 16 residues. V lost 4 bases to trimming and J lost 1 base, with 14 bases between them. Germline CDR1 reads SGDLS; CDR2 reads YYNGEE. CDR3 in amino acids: CASSPPGGQNTGELFF. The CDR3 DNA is TGTGCCAGCAGCCCTCCCGGGGGACAGAACACCGGGGAGCTGTTTTTT.

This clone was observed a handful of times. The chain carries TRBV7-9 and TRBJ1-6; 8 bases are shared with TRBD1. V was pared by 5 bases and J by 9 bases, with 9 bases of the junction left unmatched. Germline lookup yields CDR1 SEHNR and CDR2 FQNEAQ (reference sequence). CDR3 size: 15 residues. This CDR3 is CASSRTGQGGSPLHF. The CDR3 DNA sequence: TGTGCCAGCAGCCGGACCGGACAGGGTGGTTCACCCCTCCACTTT.

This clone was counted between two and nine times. The CDR3 region is CASSRGGTEAFF. The CDR3 nucleotides are TGCGCCAGCAGCCGGGGGGGGACTGAAGCTTTCTTT. The rearrangement joins TRBV10-1 to TRBJ1-1, with a possible D match to TRBD1 (5 bases). Trimming took off 6 bases at V and 5 bases at J, with 10 bases between the two ends. CDR1 is WNHNN, CDR2 SYGVQD, per germline (reference sequence). The CDR3 spans 12 residues.

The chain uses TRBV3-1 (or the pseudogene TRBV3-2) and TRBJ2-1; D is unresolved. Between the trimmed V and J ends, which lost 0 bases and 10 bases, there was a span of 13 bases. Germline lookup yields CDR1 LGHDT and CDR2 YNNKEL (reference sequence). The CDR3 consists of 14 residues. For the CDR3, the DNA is TGTGCCAGCAGCCAAGATAGGGTAGCAGGAGAGCAGTTCTTC. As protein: CASSQDRVAGEQFF.

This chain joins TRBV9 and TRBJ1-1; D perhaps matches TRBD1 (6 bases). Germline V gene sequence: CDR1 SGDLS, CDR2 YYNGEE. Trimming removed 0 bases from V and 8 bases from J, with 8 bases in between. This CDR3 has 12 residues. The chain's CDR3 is CASSVGRGEAFF. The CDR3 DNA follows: TGTGCCAGCAGCGTAGGCAGGGGAGAAGCTTTCTTT.

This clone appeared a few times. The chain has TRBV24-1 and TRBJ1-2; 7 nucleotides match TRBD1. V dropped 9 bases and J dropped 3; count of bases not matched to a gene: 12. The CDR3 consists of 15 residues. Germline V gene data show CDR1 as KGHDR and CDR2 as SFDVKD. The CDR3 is CATHNPRDRYYGYTF. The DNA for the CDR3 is TGTGCCACCCACAACCCCCGGGACAGATACTATGGCTACACCTTC.

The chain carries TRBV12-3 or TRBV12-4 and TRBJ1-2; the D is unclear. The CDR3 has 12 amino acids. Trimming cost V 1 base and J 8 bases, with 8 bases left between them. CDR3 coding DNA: TGTGCCAGCAGTTTAGGTGGTAGGGGCTACACCTTC. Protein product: CASSLGGRGYTF.

CDR3 in DNA: TGCGCCAGCAGCCAACTCTACAGGGGGAACACTGAAGCTTTCTTT. It translates to CASSQLYRGNTEAFF. The V and J genes are TRBV4-3 and TRBJ1-1, with 7 bases aligning to TRBD1. CDR3 length equals 15 residues. The germline gives CDR1 LGHNA, CDR2 YSLEER. J was trimmed by 1 base and V by 2 bases; bases with no gene match: 4.